These T cell receptor beta chains were read from a single sample in a study of glioma-infiltrating T cells after dendritic cell vaccination. The data were produced by immunoSEQ multiplex PCR, yet TCRdb's version contains in-frame clones alone and is incomplete. Of tens of thousands of clones listed, roughly 84% are singletons. Sequencing used blood, obtained before dendritic cell vaccination. Receptors originate from a human donor with glioblastoma. Both conserved end residues are part of each CDR3. The D gene is left open where the match is weak. Clone size is stated in some rows and not others, as once, few, many or a class when expanded.

TRBJ2-5,NA,NA,TRBV5-1,CASSLAEPGETQYF,TGCGCCAGCAGCTTGGCGGAACCCGGGGAGACCCAGTACTTC
TRBJ2-5,NA,NA,TRBV4-1,CASSQFGGWETQYF,TGCGCCAGCAGCCAATTTGGGGGGTGGGAGACCCAGTACTTC
TRBJ2-3,NA,NA,TRBV6-1,CASSRDTDTQYF,TGTGCCAGCAGCCGGGACACGGATACGCAGTATTTT
TRBJ1-6,NA,TRBD1,TRBV6-5,CASSRGQNSPLHF,TGTGCCAGTTCCAGGGGACAGAATTCACCCCTCCACTTT
TRBJ2-5,NA,NA,TRBV9,CASSVGVTSLQETQYF,TGTGCCAGCAGCGTAGGGGTGACATCCTTACAAGAGACCCAGTACTTC
TRBJ2-2,NA,NA,TRBV4-2,CASSQRVGPGELFF,TGTGCCAGCAGCCAACGGGTGGGTCCCGGGGAGCTGTTTTTT
TRBJ2-2,once,NA,TRBV19,CASSIDRATGELFF,TGTGCCAGTAGTATAGACAGGGCAACCGGGGAGCTGTTTTTT
TRBJ2-7,NA,NA,TRBV5-6,CASSLGYEQYF,TGTGCCAGCAGCTTGGGATACGAGCAGTACTTC
TRBJ2-7,NA,NA,TRBV5-1,CASSTWGVSYEQYF,TGCGCCAGCAGCACGTGGGGGGTGTCCTACGAGCAGTACTTC
TRBJ2-7,NA,NA,TRBV6-5,CASSYDQGGEQYF,TGTGCCAGCAGTTACGATCAGGGGGGCGAGCAGTACTTC
TRBJ2-7,NA,NA,TRBV6-5,CASSSGTRDYEQYF,TGTGCCAGCAGTTCCGGGACACGGGACTACGAGCAGTACTTC
TRBJ2-3,once,NA,TRBV5-4,CASSDSPFTQYF,TGTGCCAGCAGCGACTCCCCCTTTACGCAGTATTTT
TRBJ2-7,NA,TRBD2,TRBV14,CASSPQGVAGGGVEQYF,TGTGCCAGCAGCCCTCAGGGGGTAGCGGGAGGAGGCGTCGAGCAGTACTTC
TRBJ1-1,NA,NA,TRBV7-9,CASSFALNTEAFF,TGTGCCAGCAGCTTCGCGCTTAACACTGAAGCTTTCTTT
TRBJ2-2,NA,NA,TRBV10-1,CASSERRGFTGELFF,TGCGCCAGCAGTGAGCGACGGGGTTTCACCGGGGAGCTGTTTTTT
TRBJ2-3,NA,TRBD2,TRBV6-4,CASTNRSGATQYF,TGTGCCAGTACAAACCGTAGCGGGGCTACGCAGTATTTT
TRBJ1-4,few,NA,TRBV6-5,CASRRTSGEKLFF,TGTGCCAGCAGGCGGACATCGGGTGAAAAACTGTTTTTT
TRBJ1-5,NA,TRBD1,TRBV6-1,CATRDRGRNQPQHF,TGTGCCACTCGGGACAGGGGTCGCAATCAGCCCCAGCATTTT
TRBJ1-5,NA,NA,TRBV7-9,CASSSDSLSNQPQHF,TGTGCCAGCAGTTCGGACAGCCTTAGCAATCAGCCCCAGCATTTT
TRBJ2-7,NA,NA,TRBV4-2,CASSQDWLAPEQYF,TGTGCCAGCAGCCAAGATTGGCTAGCTCCCGAGCAGTACTTC
TRBJ2-5,NA,NA,TRBV19,CASSITQAQETQYF,TGTGCCAGTAGTATTACACAGGCCCAAGAGACCCAGTACTTC
TRBJ2-1,NA,TRBD2,TRBV19,CASSFLAGEYNEQFF,TGTGCCAGTAGTTTCCTAGCGGGAGAGTACAATGAGCAGTTCTTC
TRBJ1-4,NA,TRBD1,TRBV6-1,CASRTGGDEKLFF,TGTGCCAGCAGGACAGGGGGAGACGAAAAACTGTTTTTT
TRBJ1-6,few,TRBD1,TRBV7-9,CASSQGQLYNSPLHF,TGTGCCAGCAGCCAGGGACAGCTTTATAATTCACCCCTCCACTTT
TRBJ2-2,NA,NA,TRBV19,CASSRRRTANTGELFF,TGTGCCAGTAGTAGGCGCCGGACAGCGAACACCGGGGAGCTGTTTTTT
TRBJ2-2,NA,TRBD2,TRBV5-4,CASSLGGGATAGELFF,TGTGCCAGCAGCTTGGGCGGGGGGGCCACCGCCGGGGAGCTGTTTTTT
TRBJ1-2,NA,NA,TRBV4-1,CASSQEGGTNYGYTF,TGCGCCAGCAGCCAAGAGGGGGGAACAAACTATGGCTACACCTTC
TRBJ1-2,NA,TRBD1,TRBV5-1,CASSLTAGGRYGYTF,TGCGCCAGCAGCTTGACGGCAGGGGGCCGGTATGGCTACACCTTC